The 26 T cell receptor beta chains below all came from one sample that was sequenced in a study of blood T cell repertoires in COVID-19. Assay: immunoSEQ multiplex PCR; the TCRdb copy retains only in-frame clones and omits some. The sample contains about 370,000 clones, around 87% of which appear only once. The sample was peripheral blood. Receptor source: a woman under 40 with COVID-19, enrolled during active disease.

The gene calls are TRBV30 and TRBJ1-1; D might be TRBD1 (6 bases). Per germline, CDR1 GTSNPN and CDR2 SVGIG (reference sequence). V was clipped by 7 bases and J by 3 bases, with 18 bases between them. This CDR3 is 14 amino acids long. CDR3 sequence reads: CALQLGGGDTEAFF. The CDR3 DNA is TGTGCCTTGCAACTAGGAGGGGGGGACACTGAAGCTTTCTTT.

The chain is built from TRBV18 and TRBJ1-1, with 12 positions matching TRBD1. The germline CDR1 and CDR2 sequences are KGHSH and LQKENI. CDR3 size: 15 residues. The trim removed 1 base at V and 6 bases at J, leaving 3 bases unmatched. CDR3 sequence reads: CASSPLGQGASEAFF. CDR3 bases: TGTGCCAGCTCACCACTGGGACAGGGGGCTTCTGAAGCTTTCTTT.

The CDR3 here is CASSVRQGTDTQYF. In nucleotides, the CDR3 is TGTGCCAGCAGTGTACGACAGGGCACAGATACGCAGTATTTT. The rearrangement links TRBV2 to TRBJ2-3; tentative D call: TRBD1 (6 bases). V was trimmed by 4 bases and J by 1 base, leaving 9 bases between them. This CDR3 spans 14 amino acids. Germline CDR1 reads SNHLY; CDR2 reads FYNNEI.

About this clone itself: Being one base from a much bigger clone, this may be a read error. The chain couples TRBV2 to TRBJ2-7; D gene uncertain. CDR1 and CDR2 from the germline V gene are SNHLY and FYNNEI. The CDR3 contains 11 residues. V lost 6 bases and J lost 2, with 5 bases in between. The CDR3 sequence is CASSSAYEQYF. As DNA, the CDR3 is TGTGCCAGCAGCTCTGCCTACGAGCAGTACTTC.

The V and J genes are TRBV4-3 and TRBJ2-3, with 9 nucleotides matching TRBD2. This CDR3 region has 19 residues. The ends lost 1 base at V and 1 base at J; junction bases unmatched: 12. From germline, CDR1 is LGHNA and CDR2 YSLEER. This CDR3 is CASSQVGGSGSGGTDTQYF. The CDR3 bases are TGCGCCAGCAGCCAAGTAGGGGGTAGCGGGAGTGGAGGCACAGATACGCAGTATTTT.

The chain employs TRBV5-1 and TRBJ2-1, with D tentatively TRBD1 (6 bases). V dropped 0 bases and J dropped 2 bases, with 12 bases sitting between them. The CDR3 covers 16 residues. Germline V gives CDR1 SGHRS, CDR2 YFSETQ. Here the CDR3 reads CASSLAGDPAYNEQFF. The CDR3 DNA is TGCGCCAGCAGCTTGGCAGGGGATCCAGCCTACAATGAGCAGTTCTTC. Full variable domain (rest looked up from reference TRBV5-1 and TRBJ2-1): KAGVTQTPRYLIKTRGQQVTLSCSPISGHRSVSWYQQTPGQGLQFLFEYFSETQRNKGNFPGRFSGRQFSNSRSEMNVSTLELGDSALYLCASSLAGDPAYNEQFFGPGTRLTVL.

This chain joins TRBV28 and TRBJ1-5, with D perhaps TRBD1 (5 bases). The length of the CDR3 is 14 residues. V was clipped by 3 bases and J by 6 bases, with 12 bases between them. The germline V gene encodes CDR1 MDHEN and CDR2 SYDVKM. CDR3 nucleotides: TGTGCCAGCAGTTTCTCCGGCGGGGCTCAGCCCCAGCATTTT. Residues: CASSFSGGAQPQHF.

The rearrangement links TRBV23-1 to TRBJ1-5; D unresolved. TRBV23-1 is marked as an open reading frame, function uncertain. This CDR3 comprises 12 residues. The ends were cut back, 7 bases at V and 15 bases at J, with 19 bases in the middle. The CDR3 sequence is CASKVSSLVPHF. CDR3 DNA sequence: TGCGCCAGCAAGGTAAGTTCCCTAGTTCCGCATTTT.

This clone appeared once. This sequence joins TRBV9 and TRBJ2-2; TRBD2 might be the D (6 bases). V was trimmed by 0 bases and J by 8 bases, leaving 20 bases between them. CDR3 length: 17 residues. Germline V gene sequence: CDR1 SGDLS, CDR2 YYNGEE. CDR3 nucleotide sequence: TGTGCCAGCAGCGTAGACGAGCCGGGACTGATAGGGGGGGAGCTGTTTTTT. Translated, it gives CASSVDEPGLIGGELFF.

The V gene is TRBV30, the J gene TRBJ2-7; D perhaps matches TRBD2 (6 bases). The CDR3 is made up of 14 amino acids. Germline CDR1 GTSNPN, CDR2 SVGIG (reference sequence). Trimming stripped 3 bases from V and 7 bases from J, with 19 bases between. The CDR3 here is CAWSPIGSSSEQYF. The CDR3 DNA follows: TGTGCCTGGAGCCCAATCGGGAGTTCCAGTGAGCAGTACTTC.

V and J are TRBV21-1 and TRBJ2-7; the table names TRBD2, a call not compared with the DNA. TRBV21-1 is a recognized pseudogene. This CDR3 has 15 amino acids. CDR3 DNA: TGTGCCAGCAGCAAAGCAGGAGGCTGGGCCTACGAGCAGTACTTC. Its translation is CASSKAGGWAYEQYF.

The CDR3 reads CASIIGGAASGNTIYF. Here the CDR3 DNA reads TGTGCCAGCATTATAGGAGGAGCAGCTTCAGGAAACACCATATATTTT. The chain uses TRBV21-1 and TRBJ1-3. TRBV21-1 is designated a pseudogene. This CDR3 comprises 16 residues.

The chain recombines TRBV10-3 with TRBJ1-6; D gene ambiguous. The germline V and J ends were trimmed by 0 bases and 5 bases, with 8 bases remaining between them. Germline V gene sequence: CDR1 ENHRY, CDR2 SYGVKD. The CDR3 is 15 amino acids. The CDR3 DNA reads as TGTGCCATCAGTGAGTCGAACCCTAATAATTCACCCCTCCACTTT. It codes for CAISESNPNNSPLHF.

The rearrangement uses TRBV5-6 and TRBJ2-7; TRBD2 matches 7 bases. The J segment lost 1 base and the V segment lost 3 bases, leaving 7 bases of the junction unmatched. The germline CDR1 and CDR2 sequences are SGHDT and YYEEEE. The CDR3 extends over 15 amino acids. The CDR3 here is CASSSRERGSYEQYF. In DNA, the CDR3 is TGTGCCAGCAGCTCCCGCGAGCGGGGTTCCTACGAGCAGTACTTC.

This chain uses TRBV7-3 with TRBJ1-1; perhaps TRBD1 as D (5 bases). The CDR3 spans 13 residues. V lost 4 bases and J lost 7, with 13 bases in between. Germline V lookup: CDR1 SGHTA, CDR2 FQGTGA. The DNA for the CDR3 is TGTGCCAGCAGCTCTCGGGGGGTTTATGAAGCTTTCTTT. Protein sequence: CASSSRGVYEAFF.

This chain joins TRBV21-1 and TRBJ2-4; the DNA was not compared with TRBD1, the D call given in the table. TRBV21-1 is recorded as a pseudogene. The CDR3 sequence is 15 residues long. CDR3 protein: CASSVQGTAKNIQYF. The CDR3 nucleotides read TGTGCCAGCAGCGTCCAGGGTACGGCCAAAAACATTCAGTACTTC.

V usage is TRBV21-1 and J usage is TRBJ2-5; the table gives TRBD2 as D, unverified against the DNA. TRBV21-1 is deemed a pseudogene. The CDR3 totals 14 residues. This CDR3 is CASSKVRWRGTQYF. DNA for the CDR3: TGTGCCAGCAGCAAAGTCAGGTGGAGGGGGACCCAGTACTTC.

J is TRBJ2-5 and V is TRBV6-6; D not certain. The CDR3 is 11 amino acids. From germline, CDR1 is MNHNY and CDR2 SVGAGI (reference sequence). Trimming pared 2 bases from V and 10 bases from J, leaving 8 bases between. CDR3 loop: CASSYKTDQYF. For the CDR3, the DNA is TGTGCCAGCAGTTACAAGACTGACCAGTACTTC.

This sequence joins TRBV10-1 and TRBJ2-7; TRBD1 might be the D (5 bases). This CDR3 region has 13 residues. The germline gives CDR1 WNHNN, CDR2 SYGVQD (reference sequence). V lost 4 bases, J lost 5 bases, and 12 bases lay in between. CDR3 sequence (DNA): TGCGCCAGCAGTGGCGGCAGGGCAAACGAGCAGTACTTC. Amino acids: CASSGGRANEQYF.

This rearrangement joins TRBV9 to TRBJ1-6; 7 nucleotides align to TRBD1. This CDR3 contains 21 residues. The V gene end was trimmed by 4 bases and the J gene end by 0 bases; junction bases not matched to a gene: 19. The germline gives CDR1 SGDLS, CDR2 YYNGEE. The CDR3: CASSPSREGGYPSSYNSPLHF. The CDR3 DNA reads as TGTGCCAGCAGCCCCAGTCGTGAAGGGGGCTACCCGAGCTCCTATAATTCACCCCTCCACTTT.

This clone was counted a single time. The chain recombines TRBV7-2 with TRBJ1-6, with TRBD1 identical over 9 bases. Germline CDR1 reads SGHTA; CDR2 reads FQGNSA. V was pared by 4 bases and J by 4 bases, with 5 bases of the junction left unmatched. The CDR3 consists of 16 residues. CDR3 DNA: TGTGCCAGCAGCTCGCCCGGGACAGGGTATAATTCACCCCTCCACTTT. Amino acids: CASSSPGTGYNSPLHF.

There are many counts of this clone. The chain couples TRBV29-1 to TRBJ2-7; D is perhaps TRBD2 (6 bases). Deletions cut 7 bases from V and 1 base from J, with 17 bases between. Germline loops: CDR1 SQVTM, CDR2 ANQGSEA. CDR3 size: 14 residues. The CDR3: CSAGIADGSYEQYF. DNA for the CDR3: TGCAGCGCAGGCATAGCGGATGGTTCCTACGAGCAGTACTTC.

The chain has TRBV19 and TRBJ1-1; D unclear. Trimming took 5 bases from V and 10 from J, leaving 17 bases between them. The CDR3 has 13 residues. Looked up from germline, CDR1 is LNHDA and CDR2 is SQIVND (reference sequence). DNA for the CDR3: TGTGCCAGTAGTCATATCGGTTCCGTCCCAGCTTTCTTT. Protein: CASSHIGSVPAFF.

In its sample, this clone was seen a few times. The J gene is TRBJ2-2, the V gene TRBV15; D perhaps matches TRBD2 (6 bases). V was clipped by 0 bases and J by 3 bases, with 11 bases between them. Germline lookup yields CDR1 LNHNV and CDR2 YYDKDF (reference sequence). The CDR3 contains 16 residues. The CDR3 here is CATSREASVDTGELFF. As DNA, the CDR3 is TGTGCCACCAGCAGAGAGGCTAGCGTCGACACCGGGGAGCTGTTTTTT.

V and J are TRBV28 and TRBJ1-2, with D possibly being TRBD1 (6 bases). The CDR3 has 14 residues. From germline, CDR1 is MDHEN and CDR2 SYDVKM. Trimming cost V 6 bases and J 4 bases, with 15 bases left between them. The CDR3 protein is CASRFPGGGYGYTF. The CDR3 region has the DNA TGTGCCAGCAGGTTCCCGGGGGGCGGCTATGGCTACACCTTC.

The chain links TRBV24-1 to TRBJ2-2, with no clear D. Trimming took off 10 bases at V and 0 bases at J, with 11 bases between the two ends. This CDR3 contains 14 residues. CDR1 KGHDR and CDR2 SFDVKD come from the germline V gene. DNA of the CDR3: TGTGCCACACACAGCAATACGAACACCGGGGAGCTGTTTTTT. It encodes CATHSNTNTGELFF.